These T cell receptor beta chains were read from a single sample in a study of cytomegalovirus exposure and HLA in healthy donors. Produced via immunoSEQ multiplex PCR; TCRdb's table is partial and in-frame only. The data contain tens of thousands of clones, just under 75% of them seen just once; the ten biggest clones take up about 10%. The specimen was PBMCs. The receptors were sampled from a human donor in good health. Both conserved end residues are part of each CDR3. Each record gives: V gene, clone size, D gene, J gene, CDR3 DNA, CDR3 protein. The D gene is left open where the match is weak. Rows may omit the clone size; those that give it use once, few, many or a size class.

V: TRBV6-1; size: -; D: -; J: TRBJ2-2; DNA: TGTGCCAGCAGCCTACCTTCAGGCACCGGGGAGCTGTTTTTT; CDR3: CASSLPSGTGELFF
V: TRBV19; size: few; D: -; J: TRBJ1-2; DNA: TGTGCCAGTAGTATAGGCGGAGGAGTTAACTATGGCTACACCTTC; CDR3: CASSIGGGVNYGYTF
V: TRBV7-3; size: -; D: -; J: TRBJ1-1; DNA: TGTGCCAGCAGCTCGACGGCAGCGTCTGAAGCTTTCTTT; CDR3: CASSSTAASEAFF
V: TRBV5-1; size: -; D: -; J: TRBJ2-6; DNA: TGCGCCAGCAGCTTGCTCCAGTCCATTGGGGCCAACGTCCTGACTTTC; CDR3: CASSLLQSIGANVLTF
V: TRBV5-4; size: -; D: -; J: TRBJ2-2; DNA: TGTGCCAGCAGCTTGGGAGTCGGGACTTCAAACACCGGGGAGCTGTTTTTT; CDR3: CASSLGVGTSNTGELFF
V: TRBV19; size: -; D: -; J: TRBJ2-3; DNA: TGTGCCAGTAGTATAGATCTGGGGGGAGCGCTAGATACGCAGTATTTT; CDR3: CASSIDLGGALDTQYF
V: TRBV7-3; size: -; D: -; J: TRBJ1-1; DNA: TGTGCCAGCTCCGCGGGGGACACTGAAGCTTTCTTT; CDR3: CASSAGDTEAFF
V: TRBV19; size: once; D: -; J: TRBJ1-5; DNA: TGTGCCAGTAGTATAATGACAGCTTATAGCAATCAGCCCCAGCATTTT; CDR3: CASSIMTAYSNQPQHF
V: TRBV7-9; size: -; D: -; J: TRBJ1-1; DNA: TGTGCCAGCAGCTTACCCCGGGGGATCCTCGGGGCCACTGAAGCTTTCTTT; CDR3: CASSLPRGILGATEAFF
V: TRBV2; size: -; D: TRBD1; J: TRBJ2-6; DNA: TGTGCCAGCGCACGGACAGGGGGCTCTGGGGCCAACGTCCTGACTTTC; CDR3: CASARTGGSGANVLTF
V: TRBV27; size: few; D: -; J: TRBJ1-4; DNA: TGTGCCAGCAGTTTTAGGTCCCCGGACAGTCAAAATGAAAAACTGTTTTTT; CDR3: CASSFRSPDSQNEKLFF
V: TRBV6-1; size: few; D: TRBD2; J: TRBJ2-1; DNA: TGTGCCAGCAGTGACCTAGCGGCAGATTACAATGAGCAGTTCTTC; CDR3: CASSDLAADYNEQFF
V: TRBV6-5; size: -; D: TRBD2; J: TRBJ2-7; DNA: TGTGCCAGTCAGCGAGCGGGAGCCTTAAACGAGCAGTACTTC; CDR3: CASQRAGALNEQYF
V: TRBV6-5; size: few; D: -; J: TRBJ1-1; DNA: TGTGCCTCCTCCTCCCCCCCAGGCACTGAAGCTTTCTTT; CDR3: CASSSPPGTEAFF
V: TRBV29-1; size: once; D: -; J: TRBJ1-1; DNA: TGCAGCGTTGAGAATACAGGGTGGGCTGAAGCTTTCTTT; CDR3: CSVENTGWAEAFF
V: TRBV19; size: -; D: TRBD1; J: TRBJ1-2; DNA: TGTGCCAGTACCCCGGGACAGGGTGACTATGGCTACACCTTC; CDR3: CASTPGQGDYGYTF
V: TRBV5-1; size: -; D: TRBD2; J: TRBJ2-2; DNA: TGCGCCAGCAGCGCGGCGGGAGGGTCCAGGGAGCTGTTTTTT; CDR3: CASSAAGGSRELFF
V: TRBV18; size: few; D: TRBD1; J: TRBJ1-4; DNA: TGTGCCAGCTCACCACTAGGACAGGTGGGCGAAAAACTGTTTTTT; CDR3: CASSPLGQVGEKLFF
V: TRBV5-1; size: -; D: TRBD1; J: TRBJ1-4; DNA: TGCGCCAGCAGCTTGCGGGGGACAGCAACTAATGAAAAACTGTTTTTT; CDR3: CASSLRGTATNEKLFF
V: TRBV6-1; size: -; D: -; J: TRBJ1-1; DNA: TGTGCCGGACGGGACACTCCCTGGGGCACTGAAGCTTTCTTT; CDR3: CAGRDTPWGTEAFF
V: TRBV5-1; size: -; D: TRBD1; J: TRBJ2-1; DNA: TGCGCCAGCAGCCTTGGACAGGGGAGGTACAATGAGCAGTTCTTC; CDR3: CASSLGQGRYNEQFF
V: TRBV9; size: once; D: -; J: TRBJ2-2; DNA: TGTGCCAGCAGCGTAGCTGGGACAGGGACCCCAGCGGGAGCGTCCGGGGAGCTGTTTTTT; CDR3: CASSVAGTGTPAGASGELFF
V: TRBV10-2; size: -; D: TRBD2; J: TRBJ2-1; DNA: TGCGCCAGCAGTGAGCTAGCGGGAGGCTACAATGAGCAGTTCTTC; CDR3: CASSELAGGYNEQFF
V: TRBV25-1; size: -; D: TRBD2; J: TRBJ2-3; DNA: TGTGCCAGCAGCTCACTAGCGGTTAGCACAGATACGCAGTATTTT; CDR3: CASSSLAVSTDTQYF
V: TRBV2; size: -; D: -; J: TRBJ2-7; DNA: TGTGCCAGCAGTGGGCCGCCCTGGGGCTCTTACGAGCAGTACTTC; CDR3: CASSGPPWGSYEQYF
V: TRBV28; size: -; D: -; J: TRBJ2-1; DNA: TGTGCCAGCAGTTCGCTGACAGGTGGCCCCTACAATGAGCAGTTCTTC; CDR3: CASSSLTGGPYNEQFF
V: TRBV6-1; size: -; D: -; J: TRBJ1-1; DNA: TGTGCCAGCGGTGAGCGGGGAAACACTGAAGCTTTCTTT; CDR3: CASGERGNTEAFF
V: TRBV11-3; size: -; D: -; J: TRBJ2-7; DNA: TGTGCCAGCAGCCCCCTCGCAGGGTCCTACGAGCAGTACTTC; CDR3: CASSPLAGSYEQYF
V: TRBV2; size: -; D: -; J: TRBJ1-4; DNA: TGTGCCAGCAGCTTACTACCAGATGAAAAACTGTTTTTT; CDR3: CASSLLPDEKLFF
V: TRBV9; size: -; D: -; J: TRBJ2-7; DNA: TGTGCCAGCAGTAAGTCCTCGAGCTCCTACGAGCAGTACTTC; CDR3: CASSKSSSSYEQYF
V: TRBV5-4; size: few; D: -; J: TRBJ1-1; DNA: TGTGCCAGCAGCTTGACAGGGAGCATCATGAACACTGAAGCTTTCTTT; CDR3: CASSLTGSIMNTEAFF
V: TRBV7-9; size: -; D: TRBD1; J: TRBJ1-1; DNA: TGTGCCAGCAGCTTACCGGGACAGGGGGACCTTAACACTGAAGCTTTCTTT; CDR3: CASSLPGQGDLNTEAFF
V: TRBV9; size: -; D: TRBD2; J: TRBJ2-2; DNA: TGTGCCAGCAGCGAACTAGCGGGAGGGACCACCGGGGAGCTGTTTTTT; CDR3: CASSELAGGTTGELFF
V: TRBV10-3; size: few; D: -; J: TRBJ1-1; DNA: TGTGCCATCAGTATAAACACGAACACTGAAGCTTTCTTT; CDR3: CAISINTNTEAFF
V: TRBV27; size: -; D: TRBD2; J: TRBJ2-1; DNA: TGTGCCAGCAGTTTATTAGGACTAGCGGGACTTGAGAATGAGCAGTTCTTC; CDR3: CASSLLGLAGLENEQFF
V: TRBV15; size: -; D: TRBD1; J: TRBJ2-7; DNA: TGTGCCACCAGCACGGGGACAGGGTCTAAGAGGGAGCAGTACTTC; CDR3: CATSTGTGSKREQYF
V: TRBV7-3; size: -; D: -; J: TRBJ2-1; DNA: TGTGCCAGCAGCTTAAAGGCTAGCTCCTACAATGAGCAGTTCTTC; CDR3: CASSLKASSYNEQFF
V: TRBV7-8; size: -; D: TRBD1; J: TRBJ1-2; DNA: TGTGCCAGCAGCCTTACGGCAGGGGGTCAGGATGGCTACACCTTC; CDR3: CASSLTAGGQDGYTF